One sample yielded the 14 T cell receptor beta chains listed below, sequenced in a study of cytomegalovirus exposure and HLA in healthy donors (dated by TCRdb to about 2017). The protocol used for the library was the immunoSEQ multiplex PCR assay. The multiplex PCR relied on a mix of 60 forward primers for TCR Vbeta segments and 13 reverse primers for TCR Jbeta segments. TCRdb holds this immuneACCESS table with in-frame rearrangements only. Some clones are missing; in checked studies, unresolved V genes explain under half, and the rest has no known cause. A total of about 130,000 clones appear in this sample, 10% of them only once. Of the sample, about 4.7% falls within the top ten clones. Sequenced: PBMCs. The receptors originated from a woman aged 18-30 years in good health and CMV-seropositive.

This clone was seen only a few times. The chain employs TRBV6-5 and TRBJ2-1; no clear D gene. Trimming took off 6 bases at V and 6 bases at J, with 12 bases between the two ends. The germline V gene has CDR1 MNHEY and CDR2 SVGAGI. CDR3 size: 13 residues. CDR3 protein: CASSSSNGNEQFF. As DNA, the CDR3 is TGTGCCAGCAGCTCTAGTAACGGCAATGAGCAGTTCTTC.

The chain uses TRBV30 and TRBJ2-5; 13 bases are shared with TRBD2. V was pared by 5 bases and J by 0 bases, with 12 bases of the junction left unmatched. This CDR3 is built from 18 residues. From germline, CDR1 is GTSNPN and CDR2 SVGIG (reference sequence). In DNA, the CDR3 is TGTGCCTGGGGAAGAGGACTAGCGGGAGTTGGGTACCAAGAGACCCAGTACTTC. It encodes CAWGRGLAGVGYQETQYF.

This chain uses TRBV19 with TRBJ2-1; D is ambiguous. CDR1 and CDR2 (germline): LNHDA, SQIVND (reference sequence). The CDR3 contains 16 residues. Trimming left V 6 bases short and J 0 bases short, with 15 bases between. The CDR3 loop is CASRTPLSSSYNEQFF. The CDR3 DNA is TGTGCCAGTAGAACCCCTCTTTCGAGCTCCTACAATGAGCAGTTCTTC.

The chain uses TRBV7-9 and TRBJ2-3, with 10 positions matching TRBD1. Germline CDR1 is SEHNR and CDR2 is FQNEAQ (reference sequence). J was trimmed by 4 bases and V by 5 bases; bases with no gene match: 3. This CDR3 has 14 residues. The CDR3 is CASSGQGGADTQYF. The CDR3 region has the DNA TGTGCCAGCAGCGGACAGGGGGGCGCAGATACGCAGTATTTT.

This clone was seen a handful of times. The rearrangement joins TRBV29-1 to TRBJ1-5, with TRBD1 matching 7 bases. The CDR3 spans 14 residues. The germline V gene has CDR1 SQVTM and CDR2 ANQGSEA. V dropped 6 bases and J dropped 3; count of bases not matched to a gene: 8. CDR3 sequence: CSVGDSTNNQPQHF. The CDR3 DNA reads TGCAGCGTGGGGGACAGTACCAACAATCAGCCCCAGCATTTT.

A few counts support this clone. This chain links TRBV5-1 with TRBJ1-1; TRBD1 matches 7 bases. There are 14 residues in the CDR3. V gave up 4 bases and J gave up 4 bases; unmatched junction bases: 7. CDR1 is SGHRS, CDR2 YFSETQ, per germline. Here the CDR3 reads CASSTEGAGTEAFF. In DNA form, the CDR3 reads TGCGCCAGCAGCACGGAGGGGGCTGGCACTGAAGCTTTCTTT.

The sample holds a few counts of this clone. The CDR3, as DNA: TGTGCCAGCAGCTCGGGGGGGCGAGATACGCAGTATTTT. Residues: CASSSGGRDTQYF. The chain combines TRBV5-8 with TRBJ2-3, with 8 nucleotides matching TRBD2. This CDR3 has 13 residues. The junction had 2 bases not matched to a gene; V was cut back by 3 bases and J by 5 bases. CDR1 SGHTS and CDR2 YDEGEE come from the germline V gene.

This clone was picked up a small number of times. CDR3 sequence reads: CASSSQGADTQYF. The CDR3 nucleotides are TGTGCCAGCAGCTCCCAGGGGGCAGATACGCAGTATTTT. This sequence joins TRBV7-9 and TRBJ2-3; 7 nucleotides line up with TRBD1. The germline V gene has CDR1 SEHNR and CDR2 FQNEAQ (reference sequence). The CDR3 is 13 residues long. V lost 4 bases to trimming and J lost 4 bases; unmatched junction nucleotides: 2.

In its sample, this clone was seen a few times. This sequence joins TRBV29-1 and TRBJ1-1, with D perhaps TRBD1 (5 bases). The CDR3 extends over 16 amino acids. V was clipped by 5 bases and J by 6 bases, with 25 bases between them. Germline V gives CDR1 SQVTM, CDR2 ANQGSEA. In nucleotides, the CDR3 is TGCAGCGTTTTTCTCACGGGGGGGACTTTTCCCTCTGAAGCTTTCTTT. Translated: CSVFLTGGTFPSEAFF.

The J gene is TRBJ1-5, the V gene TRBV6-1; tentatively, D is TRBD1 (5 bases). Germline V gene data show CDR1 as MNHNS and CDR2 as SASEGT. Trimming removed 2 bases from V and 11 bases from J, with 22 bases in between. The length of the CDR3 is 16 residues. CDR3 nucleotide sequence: TGTGCCAGCAGTGAAAGTCTCGTAGGACAACTAATGACCCAGCATTTT. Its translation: CASSESLVGQLMTQHF.

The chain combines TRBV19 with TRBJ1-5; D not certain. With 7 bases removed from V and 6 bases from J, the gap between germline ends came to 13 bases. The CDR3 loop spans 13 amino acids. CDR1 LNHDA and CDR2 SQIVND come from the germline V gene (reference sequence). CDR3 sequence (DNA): TGTGCCAGTATGCGAATCCCTGGTCAGCCCCAGCATTTT. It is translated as CASMRIPGQPQHF.

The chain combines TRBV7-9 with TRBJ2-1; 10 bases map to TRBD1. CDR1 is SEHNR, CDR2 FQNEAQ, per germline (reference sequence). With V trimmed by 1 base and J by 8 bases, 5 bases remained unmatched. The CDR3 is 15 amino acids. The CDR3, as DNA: TGTGCCAGCAGCTTAGGACAGGGGGCGATCGATGAGCAGTTCTTC. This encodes CASSLGQGAIDEQFF.

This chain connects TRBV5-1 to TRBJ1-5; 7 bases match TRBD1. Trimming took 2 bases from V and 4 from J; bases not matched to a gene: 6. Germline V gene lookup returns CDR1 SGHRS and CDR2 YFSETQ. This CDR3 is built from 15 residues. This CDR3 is CASSLGTALNQPQHF. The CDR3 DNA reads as TGCGCCAGCAGCTTAGGGACAGCTCTTAATCAGCCCCAGCATTTT.

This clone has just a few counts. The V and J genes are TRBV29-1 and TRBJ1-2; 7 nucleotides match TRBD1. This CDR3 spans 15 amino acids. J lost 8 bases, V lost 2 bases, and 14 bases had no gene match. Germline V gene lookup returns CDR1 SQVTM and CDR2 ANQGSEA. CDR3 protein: CSVELVLGRGEGYTF. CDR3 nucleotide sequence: TGCAGCGTTGAATTGGTTTTAGGCAGGGGGGAGGGCTACACCTTC. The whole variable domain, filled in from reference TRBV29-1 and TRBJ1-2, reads SAVISQKPSRDICQRGTSLTIQCQVDSQVTMMFWYRQQPGQSLTLIATANQGSEATYESGFVIDKFPISRPNLTFSTLTVSNMSPEDSSIYLCSVELVLGRGEGYTFGSGTRLTVV.